This T cell receptor beta chain was profiled in a study of naive CD8 T cells in extremely preterm neonates. Study-level findings and limits: Relative to older groups, preterm infants had shorter, less trimmed CDR3s with fewer N additions. Compared with all age groups, preterm neonates showed less repertoire richness.

Extremely preterm births at 23-27 weeks of gestation supplied the samples. The CDR3 totals 14 residues. The V and J ends lost 3 bases and 6 bases, in that order; junction bases with no gene match: 0. CDR1 LGHNA and CDR2 YNFKEQ come from the germline V gene. Note on this clone: Its antigen is as yet unknown.

Sequencing used immunoSEQ multiplex PCR; TCRdb keeps in-frame clones, though not all of them. The sample holds 21,000 or so clones, about 91% seen once. The chain employs TRBV4-2 and TRBJ2-2; 11 bases map to TRBD1. The sequence derives from a boy who was born preterm. Sequenced material: naive CD8+ T cells from cord blood. CDR3: CASSQGQGAGELFF. The CDR3 DNA reads TGTGCCAGCAGCCAGGGACAGGGGGCCGGGGAGCTGTTTTTT.